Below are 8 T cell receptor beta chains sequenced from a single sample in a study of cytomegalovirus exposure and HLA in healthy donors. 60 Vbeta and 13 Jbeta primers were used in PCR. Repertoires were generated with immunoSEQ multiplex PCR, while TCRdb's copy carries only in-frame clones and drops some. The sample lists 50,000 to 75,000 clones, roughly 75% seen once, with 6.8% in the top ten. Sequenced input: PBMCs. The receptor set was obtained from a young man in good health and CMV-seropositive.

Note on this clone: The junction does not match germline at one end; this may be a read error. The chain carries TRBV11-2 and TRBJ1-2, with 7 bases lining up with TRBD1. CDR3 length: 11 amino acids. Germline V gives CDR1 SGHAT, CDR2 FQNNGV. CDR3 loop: CASSSSGTVFF. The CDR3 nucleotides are TGTGCCAGCAGCTCCTCCGGGACAGTTTTCTTC.

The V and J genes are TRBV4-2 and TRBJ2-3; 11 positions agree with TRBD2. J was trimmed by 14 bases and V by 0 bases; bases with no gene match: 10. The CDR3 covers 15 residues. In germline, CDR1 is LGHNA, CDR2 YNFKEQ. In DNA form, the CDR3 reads TGTGCCAGCAGCCAAGAGATGACTAGCGGGGCTAGATTGTATTTT. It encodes CASSQEMTSGARLYF.

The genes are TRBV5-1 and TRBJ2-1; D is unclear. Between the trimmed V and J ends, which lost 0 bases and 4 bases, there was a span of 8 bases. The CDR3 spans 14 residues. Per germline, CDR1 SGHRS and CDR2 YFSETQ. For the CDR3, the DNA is TGCGCCAGCAGCTTGGATCGAGCTTACAATGAGCAGTTCTTC. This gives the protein CASSLDRAYNEQFF.

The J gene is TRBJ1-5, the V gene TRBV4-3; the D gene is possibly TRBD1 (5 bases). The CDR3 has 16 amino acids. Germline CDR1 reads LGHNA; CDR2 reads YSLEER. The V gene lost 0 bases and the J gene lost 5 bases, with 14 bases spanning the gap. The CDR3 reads CASSQDVTENYQPQHF. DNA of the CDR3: TGCGCCAGCAGCCAAGACGTGACAGAAAACTATCAGCCCCAGCATTTT.

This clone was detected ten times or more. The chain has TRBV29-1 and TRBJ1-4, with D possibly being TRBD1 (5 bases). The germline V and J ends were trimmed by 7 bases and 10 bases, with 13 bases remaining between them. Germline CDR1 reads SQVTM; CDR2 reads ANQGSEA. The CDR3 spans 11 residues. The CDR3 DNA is TGCAGCGCCCCGGGCGGGGGAAAACTGTTTTTT. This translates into CSAPGGGKLFF.

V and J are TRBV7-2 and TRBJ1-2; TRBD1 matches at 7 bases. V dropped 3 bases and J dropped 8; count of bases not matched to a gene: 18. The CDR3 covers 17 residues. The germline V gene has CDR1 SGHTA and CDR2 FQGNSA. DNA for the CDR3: TGTGCCAGCAGCTTGACGCGGCTGGCTCCGCAGGGGGAAGGCTACACCTTC. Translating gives CASSLTRLAPQGEGYTF.

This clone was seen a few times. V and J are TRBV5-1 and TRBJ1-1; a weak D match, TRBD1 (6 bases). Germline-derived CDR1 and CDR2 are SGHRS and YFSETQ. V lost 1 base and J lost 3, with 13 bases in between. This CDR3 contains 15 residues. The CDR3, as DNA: TGCGCCAGCAGCTTGTCAGGGGCTCAGGACACTGAAGCTTTCTTT. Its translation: CASSLSGAQDTEAFF.

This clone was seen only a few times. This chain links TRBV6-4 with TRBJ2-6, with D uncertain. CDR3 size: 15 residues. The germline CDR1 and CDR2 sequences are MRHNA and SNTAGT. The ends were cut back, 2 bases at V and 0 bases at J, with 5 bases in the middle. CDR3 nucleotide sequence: TGTGCCAGCAGTGACGAGAGCTCTGGGGCCAACGTCCTGACTTTC. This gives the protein CASSDESSGANVLTF.